These T cell receptor beta chains were read from a single sample in a study of a mutant IDH1 vaccine in newly diagnosed glioma. Clones were sequenced by immunoSEQ multiplex PCR, and TCRdb holds only the in-frame ones, with some missing. In the table there are about 36,000 clones, roughly 79% of which are singletons. Antigens for these TCRs are unknown. The sample here was PBMCs, taken from a glioma patient whose treatment included an IDH1 peptide vaccine. The receptor set was obtained from a man between 50 and 59 years old with glioma. CDR3s include the opening cysteine and the closing phenylalanine or tryptophan. A D gene is named only where the DNA matches it firmly. Clone size is not always given. Where it is, it says once, few, many or a class for expanded clones.

NA	TRBV2	TRBJ1-6	NA	TGTGCCAGCAGGAACGAAGGAGATTCACCCCTCCACTTT	CASRNEGDSPLHF
NA	TRBV5-1	TRBJ2-7	NA	TGCGCCAGCAGCTTGGGGCCTCCCCGGGGCTCCTACGAGCAGTACTTC	CASSLGPPRGSYEQYF
few	TRBV7-2	TRBJ2-7	NA	TGTGCCAGCAGCTTACCCCCGCGCTACGAGCAGTACTTC	CASSLPPRYEQYF
few	TRBV5-6	TRBJ2-2	NA	TGTGCCAGCAGCTTCGTAACAGACACCGGGGAGCTGTTTTTT	CASSFVTDTGELFF
NA	TRBV2	TRBJ2-5	NA	TGTGCCAGCAGTGGGGGGCCCCAAGAGACCCAGTACTTC	CASSGGPQETQYF
NA	TRBV4-3	TRBJ2-5	TRBD2	TGCGCCAGCAGCCAAGACGCGGGGGGCGTTTACTTC	CASSQDAGGVYF
NA	TRBV5-1	TRBJ1-1	NA	TGCGCCAGCAGCCCTATCCGAGGGACCAATGAAGCTTTCTTT	CASSPIRGTNEAFF
NA	TRBV10-3	TRBJ1-1	NA	TGTGCCATCAGTGACCCCTTCGGAGCAAACACTGAAGCTTTCTTT	CAISDPFGANTEAFF
NA	TRBV4-1	TRBJ2-7	NA	TGCGCCAGCAGCCAGTTCCCAGGGCAGGGTTTCCACGAGCAGTACTTC	CASSQFPGQGFHEQYF
once	TRBV2	TRBJ1-2	NA	TGTGCCAGCATGCGAGGGTCTAACTATGGCTACACCTTC	CASMRGSNYGYTF
NA	TRBV2	TRBJ1-1	NA	TGTGCCAGAACGAGGGGCGTGAACACTGAAGCTTTCTTT	CARTRGVNTEAFF
few	TRBV7-9	TRBJ1-1	NA	TGTGCCAGCAGCTCGTGGGTTGAAGCTTTCTTT	CASSSWVEAFF
NA	TRBV30	TRBJ2-7	NA	TGTGCCTGCCAAGGGGGAGGGGATTCCTACGAGCAGTACTTC	CACQGGGDSYEQYF
NA	TRBV11-2	TRBJ2-5	NA	TGTGCCAGCAGGCCCCAGGGTGGGGAGACCCAGTACTTC	CASRPQGGETQYF
few	TRBV30	TRBJ2-1	NA	TGTGCCTGGAGTCTCCCCGGATTATATGAGCAGTTCTTC	CAWSLPGLYEQFF
NA	TRBV15	TRBJ1-5	NA	TGTGCCACCAGCAGAGGAAATTCCAATCAGCCCCAGCATTTT	CATSRGNSNQPQHF
NA	TRBV10-3	TRBJ1-4	NA	TGTGCCATCAGTGATTCTGGGATTACAACTAATGAAAAACTGTTTTTT	CAISDSGITTNEKLFF
NA	TRBV18	TRBJ2-7	NA	TGTGCCAGCTCACCCCAAGGTGAGGAGCAGTACTTC	CASSPQGEEQYF
few	TRBV6-1	TRBJ1-5	NA	TGTGCCAGCAGCGAACTTAATCAGCCCCAGCATTTT	CASSELNQPQHF
few	TRBV7-9	TRBJ1-4	NA	TGTGCCAGCAGCTTAGTGACTGGGAAACTGTTTTTT	CASSLVTGKLFF
NA	TRBV2	TRBJ2-6	NA	TGTGCCGGATCCCCCTCTGGGGCCAACGTCCTGACTTTC	CAGSPSGANVLTF
NA	TRBV5-1	TRBJ2-3	TRBD1	TGCGCCAGCAGCGCTGGGACAGATTCCTTTAGCACAGATACGCAGTATTTT	CASSAGTDSFSTDTQYF
NA	TRBV15	TRBJ2-1	NA	TGTGCCACCAGCAGAGGGAAAGGCAATGAGCAGTTCTTC	CATSRGKGNEQFF
NA	TRBV7-9	TRBJ1-1	NA	TGTGCCAGCAGCTTACCACCGAACACTGAAGCTTTCTTT	CASSLPPNTEAFF
NA	TRBV2	TRBJ2-7	TRBD1	TGTGCCACAGTTCTGACAGGGGGAACCTACGAGCAGTACTTC	CATVLTGGTYEQYF
NA	TRBV9	TRBJ1-6	NA	TGTGCCAGCAGCCCCCCCGATTCACCCCTCCACTTT	CASSPPDSPLHF
once	TRBV7-9	TRBJ1-2	NA	TGTGCCAGCAGCCCTAGGGGTAACTATGGCTACACCTTC	CASSPRGNYGYTF
NA	TRBV18	TRBJ2-1	TRBD1	TGTGCCAGCTCACCAACCGGGACAGGGTTTTTCTACGAGCAGTTCTTC	CASSPTGTGFFYEQFF
NA	TRBV30	TRBJ1-2	TRBD1	TGTGCCTGGACCGGGACAGCTAACTATGGCTACACCTTC	CAWTGTANYGYTF
NA	TRBV30	TRBJ2-5	NA	TGTGCCTGGAGTGGAGGAGAGACCCAGTACTTC	CAWSGGETQYF
once	TRBV6-5	TRBJ1-5	TRBD1	TGTGCCAGCAGCGGGACAGTCGGCAATCAGCCCCAGCATTTT	CASSGTVGNQPQHF
NA	TRBV5-5	TRBJ2-7	TRBD2	TGTGCCAGCAGCTCCAGGGAGGGAAGATTCGAGCAGTACTTC	CASSSREGRFEQYF
NA	TRBV6-5	TRBJ2-1	TRBD1	TGTGCCAGCCGGAGACAGGGGGCCTACAGTGAGCAGTTCTTC	CASRRQGAYSEQFF
NA	TRBV30	TRBJ2-2	NA	TGTGCCTTATCTCAGCACGGGGAGCTGTTTTTT	CALSQHGELFF
NA	TRBV11-3	TRBJ2-2	NA	TGTGCCACGAGGGGTACCGGGGAGCTGTTTTTT	CATRGTGELFF
NA	TRBV6-1	TRBJ1-3	NA	TGTGCCAGCAGTCTGGACGGGACCTCTGGAAACACCATATATTTT	CASSLDGTSGNTIYF
once	TRBV6-1	TRBJ2-7	NA	TGTGCCATACTATCCCCCCTCTACGAGCAGTACTTC	CAILSPLYEQYF
NA	TRBV11-3	TRBJ2-5	TRBD1	TGTGCCAGCAGCTTAGGGGGACAGTCTTGGGAGACCCAGTACTTC	CASSLGGQSWETQYF
once	TRBV29-1	TRBJ2-5	TRBD2	TGCAGCGTTACAGGGACTAGCGGGGGAACTTTAGAGACCCAGTACTTC	CSVTGTSGGTLETQYF
NA	TRBV7-6	TRBJ1-2	TRBD1	TGTGCCAGCAGCGTAGTGGGACAGGCCGTTATGGGCTACACCTTC	CASSVVGQAVMGYTF
NA	TRBV5-1	TRBJ2-5	NA	TGCGCCAGCAGCATTCGGACCGCCGGGGCGACCCAGTACTTC	CASSIRTAGATQYF